Sequencing of this T cell receptor (beta chain) was carried out in a study of T cell responses to AZD1222 COVID-19 vaccine. General study findings and limits: Among spike-specific TCRs, nearly half reportedly target unmutated variant regions.

The V gene's germline CDR1 is SGHRS and CDR2 YFSETQ. This CDR3 region has 14 residues. V was pared by 4 bases and J by 3 bases, with 14 bases between. This clone was observed a few times. The target antigen is unknown. Here immunoSEQ multiplex PCR was the method, and the copy in TCRdb shows in-frame clones only, minus some. The sample holds about 140,000 clones, 75% to 90% seen once. This clonotype was sampled from an adult in good health. This material consisted of peripheral blood, taken on day 0 of AZD1222 vaccination. The chain recombines TRBV5-1 with TRBJ2-7; tentative D call: TRBD1 (6 bases). CDR3 sequence: CASSPQGTYYEQYF. For the CDR3, the DNA is TGCGCCAGCAGCCCACAGGGCACTTACTACGAGCAGTACTTC. Together with reference TRBV5-1 and TRBJ2-7, the CDR3 gives the full variable domain: KAGVTQTPRYLIKTRGQQVTLSCSPISGHRSVSWYQQTPGQGLQFLFEYFSETQRNKGNFPGRFSGRQFSNSRSEMNVSTLELGDSALYLCASSPQGTYYEQYFGPGTRLTVT.